The 10 T cell receptor beta chains presented below share a single source sample, sequenced in a study of TIL therapy for anti-PD-1-resistant metastatic lung cancer. This was the immunoSEQ v3 assay. The assay was immunoSEQ multiplex PCR, and TCRdb's table has in-frame clones only and misses some. The table has approximately 87,000 clones, about three fifths seen once. Specified time point: pre-treatment sample, taken before nivolumab and TIL therapy. Pleural nodules or supraclavicular lymph nodes made up most of the excised metastases sampled. Sample: tumor tissue, taken at baseline. All receptors come from a person between 30 and 79 years old with non-small cell lung cancer.

This chain joins TRBV7-9 and TRBJ2-6, with D perhaps matching TRBD1 (5 bases). The CDR3 length is 19 residues. The germline V gene has CDR1 SEHNR and CDR2 FQNEAQ (reference sequence). V gave up 5 bases and J gave up 0 bases, with 20 bases separating them. This CDR3 is CASSPHNRIAFSGANVLTF. CDR3 in DNA: TGTGCCAGCAGCCCCCACAACAGGATCGCTTTCTCTGGGGCCAACGTCCTGACTTTC.

The chain combines TRBV7-2 with TRBJ1-1; D is perhaps TRBD1 (5 bases). The CDR3 spans 12 residues. Germline loops: CDR1 SGHTA, CDR2 FQGNSA. Trimming took off 10 bases at V and 1 base at J, with 10 bases between the two ends. The CDR3, as DNA: TGTGCCAACGACAGATCGAACACTGAAGCTTTCTTT. It yields the protein CANDRSNTEAFF.

This clone was seen more than once but under ten times. The chain combines TRBV6-5 with TRBJ1-6, with no clear D. The germline V gene has CDR1 MNHEY and CDR2 SVGAGI. With 0 bases removed from V and 7 bases from J, the gap between germline ends came to 1 base. The CDR3 contains 12 residues. CDR3 sequence: CASSYSNSPLHF. CDR3 nucleotides: TGTGCCAGCAGTTACTCCAATTCACCCCTCCACTTT.

The gene calls are TRBV11-2 and TRBJ1-3; D is ambiguous. Trimming pared 3 bases from V and 4 bases from J, leaving 4 bases between. The germline gives CDR1 SGHAT, CDR2 FQNNGV. The CDR3 is 12 residues long. The CDR3 spells CASSLAGNTIYF. The CDR3 DNA is TGTGCCAGCAGCTTGGCAGGAAACACCATATATTTT.

The chain recombines TRBV2 with TRBJ2-2; D is ambiguous. The CDR3 has 12 residues. V lost 0 bases and J lost 7, with 3 bases in between. Per germline, CDR1 SNHLY and CDR2 FYNNEI. This CDR3 is CASSEASGELFF. In DNA form, the CDR3 reads TGTGCCAGCAGTGAAGCCAGCGGGGAGCTGTTTTTT.

This chain links TRBV3-1 (or the pseudogene TRBV3-2) with TRBJ1-1; possible D gene TRBD1, 6 bases. Trimming pared 5 bases from V and 0 bases from J, leaving 10 bases between. CDR3 length equals 14 residues. Germline assignment: CDR1 LGHDT and CDR2 YNNKEL (reference sequence). The CDR3 bases are TGTGCCAGCAGCTTACAGGGTCTGAACACTGAAGCTTTCTTT. Encoded protein: CASSLQGLNTEAFF.

The rearrangement joins TRBV6-5 to TRBJ2-7; D ambiguous. Trimming removed 0 bases at V and 1 base at J, with 10 bases between. Germline V gene sequence: CDR1 MNHEY, CDR2 SVGAGI. The CDR3 sequence is 15 residues long. Here the CDR3 DNA reads TGTGCCAGCAGTTACTCGTGGACGGTTTCCTACGAGCAGTACTTC. It translates to CASSYSWTVSYEQYF.

The chain uses TRBV29-1 and TRBJ2-1; 9 bases map to TRBD2. Germline CDR1 reads SQVTM; CDR2 reads ANQGSEA. This CDR3 region has 15 residues. V was pared by 4 bases and J by 4 bases, with 8 bases of the junction left unmatched. Written as DNA, the CDR3 is TGCAGCGTTGTTTCGGGCGGGGGGGCATACAATGAGCAGTTCTTC. As protein: CSVVSGGGAYNEQFF.

The rearrangement links TRBV30 to TRBJ2-7; 8 nucleotides match TRBD2. Germline V gene sequence: CDR1 GTSNPN, CDR2 SVGIG (reference sequence). There are 13 residues in the CDR3. V trimming: 1 base; J trimming: 6 bases; junction bases outside the gene matches: 5. The CDR3 DNA follows: TGTGCCTGGAGTGCGGGGGGGGCTTTCGAGCAGTACTTC. Amino acid sequence: CAWSAGGAFEQYF.

The chain employs TRBV11-2 and TRBJ2-3; 7 nucleotides match TRBD2. This CDR3 region has 15 residues. Trimming removed 6 bases from V and 2 bases from J; junction bases left unmatched: 8. In germline, CDR1 is SGHAT, CDR2 FQNNGV. As DNA, the CDR3 is TGTGCCAGCAGGAGGACTAGGATCATCACAGATACGCAGTATTTT. Protein: CASRRTRIITDTQYF.